The 15 T cell receptor beta chains below were found in one sample sequenced in a study of OX40 agonist ivuxolimab in advanced cancers. Sequenced by immunoSEQ multiplex PCR; TCRdb stores in-frame clones only, minus some. This sample has 42,000 or so clones, with 70% to 85% found just once. The specimen was CD4+ or CD8+ T cells sorted from blood, collected in a trial of the OX40 agonist ivuxolimab. Source of these receptors: an adult with an advanced solid tumor such as melanoma, head and neck, liver or kidney cancer.

This chain joins TRBV4-3 and TRBJ2-5; the D call may be TRBD1 or TRBD2 (6 bases each). The end of the DNA aligns better with TRBJ2-7, so the J call may be wrong. The CDR3 is 15 amino acids. Germline V gene lookup returns CDR1 LGHNA and CDR2 YSLEER. The CDR3 DNA follows: TGCGCCAGCAGCAGGGGGTCCGGGAGCTCCTACGAGCAGTACTTC. This codes for CASSRGSGSSYEQYF.

The chain uses TRBV11-2 and TRBJ2-2, with D tentatively TRBD1 (5 bases). V lost 5 bases and J 6 bases, leaving 13 bases between the germline ends. The V gene's germline CDR1 is SGHAT and CDR2 FQNNGV. The CDR3 spans 14 residues. In DNA, the CDR3 is TGTGCCAGCAGCCAGATCACAGGTGCCGGGGAGCTGTTTTTT. This sequence encodes CASSQITGAGELFF. Supplemented by reference TRBV11-2 and TRBJ2-2, the full variable domain reads EAGVAQSPRYKIIEKRQSVAFWCNPISGHATLYWYQQILGQGPKLLIQFQNNGVVDDSQLPKDRFSAERLKGVDSTLKIQPAKLEDSAVYLCASSQITGAGELFFGEGSRLTVL.

The chain joins TRBV18 to TRBJ1-1, with D uncertain. The CDR3 is made up of 12 amino acids. V gave up 3 bases and J gave up 2 bases, with 4 bases separating them. Looked up from germline, CDR1 is KGHSH and CDR2 is LQKENI. CDR3 in amino acids: CASSPGNTEAFF. The CDR3 bases are TGTGCCAGCTCACCGGGCAACACTGAAGCTTTCTTT.

CDR3 sequence reads: CASSRSYALGLEETQYF. The CDR3 nucleotides read TGCGCCAGCAGCCGGTCCTACGCACTAGGGTTGGAGGAGACGCAGTATTTT. This chain links TRBV4-1 with TRBJ2-3; D possibly corresponds to TRBD2 (5 bases). Trimming removed 4 bases at V and 9 bases at J, with 26 bases between. There are 17 residues in the CDR3. Per the germline V gene, CDR1 is MGHRA and CDR2 is YSYEKL.

This chain joins TRBV9 and TRBJ2-5; D may match TRBD1 or TRBD2 (6 bases each). V lost 2 bases, J lost 1 base, and 9 bases lay in between. This CDR3 has 14 amino acids. Germline V lookup: CDR1 SGDLS, CDR2 YYNGEE. CDR3 in amino acids: CASSVGGIQETQYF. CDR3 sequence (DNA): TGTGCCAGCAGCGTGGGGGGCATCCAAGAGACCCAGTACTTC.

This clone was seen only a few times. The V call is TRBV7-2, the J call TRBJ2-5; no definite D call. The germline CDR1 and CDR2 sequences are SGHTA and FQGNSA. This CDR3 is built from 16 residues. The ends were cut back, 1 base at V and 3 bases at J, with 15 bases in the middle. The CDR3 nucleotides are TGTGCCAGCAGCTTAGGTCGTAGGGCACCTGAAGAGACCCAGTACTTC. Translating gives CASSLGRRAPEETQYF.

This sequence joins TRBV9 and TRBJ2-3; D uncertain. This CDR3 is built from 15 residues. V was clipped by 0 bases and J by 2 bases, with 10 bases between them. Germline V lookup: CDR1 SGDLS, CDR2 YYNGEE. CDR3 region: CASSVGALHTDTQYF. The CDR3 DNA follows: TGTGCCAGCAGCGTAGGGGCCCTACACACAGATACGCAGTATTTT.

CDR3 nucleotide sequence: TGTGCCAGCAGCCTACTAGCGAACACCGGGGAGCTGTTTTTT. It codes for CASSLLANTGELFF. The J gene is TRBJ2-2, the V gene TRBV2; a possible D gene is TRBD2 (5 bases). The V and J ends lost 6 bases and 0 bases respectively, with 8 bases between them. From germline, CDR1 is SNHLY and CDR2 FYNNEI. The CDR3 consists of 14 residues.

This clone was seen a few times. The chain is built from TRBV9 and TRBJ2-3; no firm D call. The CDR3 has 14 amino acids. Per germline, CDR1 SGDLS and CDR2 YYNGEE. V was clipped by 0 bases and J by 4 bases, with 9 bases between them. The CDR3, as DNA: TGTGCCAGCAGCGTAGTAGCTTGGCCAGATACGCAGTATTTT. Translated: CASSVVAWPDTQYF.

CDR3 amino acids: CASSFMSNTDTQYF. For the CDR3, the DNA is TGTGCCAGCAGTTTTATGTCTAACACAGATACGCAGTATTTT. The J gene is TRBJ2-3, the V gene TRBV28; D is undetermined. V lost 3 bases, J lost 2 bases, and 9 bases lay in between. The length of the CDR3 is 14 residues. The V gene's germline CDR1 is MDHEN and CDR2 SYDVKM.

V gene TRBV7-3 combines with J gene TRBJ2-3; D is perhaps TRBD1 or TRBD2 (6 bases each). The V gene's germline CDR1 is SGHTA and CDR2 FQGTGA. The CDR3 length is 17 residues. V lost 1 base and J lost 0, with 14 bases in between. The DNA of the CDR3 is TGTGCCAGCAGCTTAAGAGGCGGGGACACTAGCACAGATACGCAGTATTTT. As protein: CASSLRGGDTSTDTQYF.

The chain joins TRBV5-1 to TRBJ2-7; 8 nucleotides agree with TRBD1. The trim removed 3 bases at V and 4 bases at J, leaving 6 bases unmatched. CDR1 SGHRS and CDR2 YFSETQ come from the germline V gene. This CDR3 contains 14 residues. The CDR3 is CASSYGQGGYEQYF. Here the CDR3 DNA reads TGCGCCAGCAGCTACGGACAGGGAGGATACGAGCAGTACTTC. Together with reference TRBV5-1 and TRBJ2-7, the CDR3 gives the full variable domain: KAGVTQTPRYLIKTRGQQVTLSCSPISGHRSVSWYQQTPGQGLQFLFEYFSETQRNKGNFPGRFSGRQFSNSRSEMNVSTLELGDSALYLCASSYGQGGYEQYFGPGTRLTVT.

J is TRBJ2-7 and V is TRBV5-1, with D possibly being TRBD1 (6 bases). The CDR3 covers 14 residues. V lost 0 bases to trimming and J lost 0 bases, with 7 bases between them. Germline CDR1 is SGHRS and CDR2 is YFSETQ. In DNA form, the CDR3 reads TGCGCCAGCAGCTTGGGGGACAACTCCTACGAGCAGTACTTC. Amino acid sequence: CASSLGDNSYEQYF.

Comments on this clone: This CDR3 fails to terminate in the conserved phenylalanine or tryptophan, so it likely reflects a read error. It is unclear where the CDR3 begins or ends on the DNA, so no DNA is shown, and the CDR3 is as TCRdb lists it. This CDR3 is CASLNWDALV. This chain links TRBV2 with TRBJ1-1. Both ends counted, the CDR3 spans 10 residues. Germline V gene lookup returns CDR1 SNHLY and CDR2 FYNNEI.

The chain recombines TRBV7-3 with TRBJ2-3, with TRBD2 identical over 12 bases. This CDR3 is built from 15 residues. CDR1 and CDR2 from the germline V gene are SGHTA and FQGTGA. With V trimmed by 6 bases and J by 5 bases, 6 bases remained unmatched. The CDR3 loop is CASRLTSGGIDTQYF. The CDR3 nucleotides are TGTGCCAGCAGGCTAACTAGCGGGGGGATAGATACGCAGTATTTT.